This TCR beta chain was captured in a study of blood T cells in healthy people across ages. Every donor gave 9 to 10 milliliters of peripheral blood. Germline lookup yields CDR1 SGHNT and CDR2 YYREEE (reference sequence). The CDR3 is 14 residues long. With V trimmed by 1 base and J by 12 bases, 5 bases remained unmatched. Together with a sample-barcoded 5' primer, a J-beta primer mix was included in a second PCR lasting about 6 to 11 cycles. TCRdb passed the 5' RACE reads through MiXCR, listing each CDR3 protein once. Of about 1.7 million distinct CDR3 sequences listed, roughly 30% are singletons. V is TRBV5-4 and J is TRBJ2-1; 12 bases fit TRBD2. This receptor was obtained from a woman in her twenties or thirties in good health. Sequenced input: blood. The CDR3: CASSLMASGGGQFF. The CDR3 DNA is TGTGCCAGCAGCTTGATGGCTAGCGGGGGGGGGCAGTTCTTC.